This TCR beta chain originates from a study of shared clonotypes between healthy human individuals. TCRdb keeps only in-frame clones here, not all; method: immunoSEQ multiplex PCR. The table lists some 660,000 clones, less than 80% of them singletons. CDR1 SGHRS and CDR2 YFSETQ come from the germline V gene. Trimming cost V 4 bases and J 1 base; bases outside gene matches: 7. The CDR3 totals 15 residues. Sequencing used memory CD4+ T cells sorted from blood. Subset indicated: CD45RA-negative fraction. This receptor was taken from a woman in her 30s in good health. The rearrangement uses TRBV5-1 and TRBJ2-7, with TRBD2 matching over 8 bases. This chain's CDR3 is CASSPVAGTSYEQYF. The CDR3 DNA reads TGCGCCAGCAGCCCTGTAGCGGGGACATCCTACGAGCAGTACTTC.